This is a list of T cell receptor beta chains from one sample in a study of cytomegalovirus exposure and HLA in healthy donors. Profiled with immunoSEQ multiplex PCR; TCRdb holds only in-frame clones, not every one. In the table there are tens of thousands of clones, roughly 87% of which are singletons. What was sequenced was PBMCs. The receptors here all came from a middle-aged woman in good health and CMV-seropositive. Each CDR3 is given with its conserved first and last residue. Each record gives: V gene, J gene, D gene, clone size, CDR3 DNA, CDR3 protein. The D gene is left open where the match is weak. Rows may omit the clone size; those that give it use once, few, many or a size class.

>TRBV6-6|TRBJ2-7|.|.
TGTGCCATCTCCCCCTCGGCGGTCGGGGGCGAGCAGTACTTC
CAISPSAVGGEQYF
>TRBV28|TRBJ2-1|.|.
TGTGCCAGCAGTAGAGGTGAGCGCCATGAGCAGTTCTTC
CASSRGERHEQFF
>TRBV19|TRBJ1-4|.|.
TGTGCCAGTAGTGTATCCCGGGGGACTAATGAAAAACTGTTTTTT
CASSVSRGTNEKLFF
>TRBV6-1|TRBJ2-7|TRBD2|.
TGTGCCAGCAGTGTCACTAGCGGAACCCCCTACGAGCAGTACTTC
CASSVTSGTPYEQYF
>TRBV9|TRBJ2-3|.|.
TGTGCCAGCAGGGGCGCTCAAAGCACAGATACGCAGTATTTT
CASRGAQSTDTQYF
>TRBV18|TRBJ2-3|TRBD2|.
TGTGCCAGCTCAGCCCTCGGGGGGACAGATACGCAGTATTTT
CASSALGGTDTQYF
>TRBV7-6|TRBJ2-3|TRBD2|.
TGTGCCAGCAGCTTAGGGGGCGGGGGAGTGGATACGCAGTATTTT
CASSLGGGGVDTQYF
>TRBV5-1|TRBJ1-1|.|.
TGCGCCAGCAGCGGGGGGGGGACAAAGAACACTGAAGCTTTCTTT
CASSGGGTKNTEAFF
>TRBV5-1|TRBJ2-7|TRBD1|.
TGCGCCAGCAGCTCCCTACAGGGGGCGGGGAACGAGCAGTACTTC
CASSSLQGAGNEQYF
>TRBV7-8|TRBJ2-2|TRBD2|.
TGTGCCAGCAGCTTAGTAGGCGGGGGGGCCGGGGAGCTGTTTTTT
CASSLVGGGAGELFF
>TRBV5-4|TRBJ2-3|TRBD2|once
TGTGCCAGCAGCTATTCCCCGGGACTAGCGGCAGATACGCAGTATTTT
CASSYSPGLAADTQYF
>TRBV2|TRBJ1-5|TRBD1|.
TGTGCCGCAGGGGGAAGCAATCAGCCCCAGCATTTT
CAAGGSNQPQHF
>TRBV27|TRBJ2-1|TRBD2|.
TGTGCCAGCAGCAATAGCGGGAGGGTATACAATGAGCAGTTCTTC
CASSNSGRVYNEQFF
>TRBV11-2|TRBJ1-4|TRBD1|.
TGTGCCAGCAGCCAGGGGGCGCAGGATGAAAAACTGTTTTTT
CASSQGAQDEKLFF
>TRBV7-9|TRBJ1-2|.|.
TGTGCCAGCAGCCCCCCTTACCCCCAGGACAAGCGGGATGGCTACACCTTC
CASSPPYPQDKRDGYTF
>TRBV5-1|TRBJ2-5|.|few
TGCGCCAGCAGGGACCAGGGGGGCTACCAAGAGACCCAGTACTTC
CASRDQGGYQETQYF
>TRBV27|TRBJ2-1|.|once
TGTGCCAGCAGTTTCGGTCTGAACAATGAGCAGTTCTTC
CASSFGLNNEQFF
>TRBV6-5|TRBJ1-2|.|.
TGTGCCAGCAGCCGATCCGGGACACCCTATGGCTACACCTTC
CASSRSGTPYGYTF
>TRBV6-5|TRBJ1-4|.|.
TGTGCCAGCCGTTCGACGGGTAACCGGGAGAAACTGTTTTTT
CASRSTGNREKLFF
>TRBV5-1|TRBJ1-1|.|.
TGCGCCAGCAGCTTGGATATGGCGGGGAACACTGAAGCTTTCTTT
CASSLDMAGNTEAFF
>TRBV19|TRBJ2-5|TRBD2|once
TGTGCCAGTAGTATTGGGTTTGGGACTAGCGGGGCGGAGACCCAGTACTTC
CASSIGFGTSGAETQYF
>TRBV6-1|TRBJ2-2|.|.
TGTGCCAGCAGTGAGGTACAGGAGAACACCGGGGAGCTGTTTTTT
CASSEVQENTGELFF
>TRBV6-5|TRBJ2-3|.|.
TGTGCCAGCAGCCCCCTCTACCCAGATACGCAGTATTTT
CASSPLYPDTQYF
>TRBV7-7|TRBJ2-5|TRBD2|.
TGTGCCAGCAGCTTGATGGCGGGGGTAAAGCAAGAGACCCAGTACTTC
CASSLMAGVKQETQYF
>TRBV9|TRBJ1-6|TRBD1|once
TGTGCCAGCAGCGGACCGGGACAGGGTATTGGACCCCTCCACTTT
CASSGPGQGIGPLHF
>TRBV5-6|TRBJ2-3|TRBD1|once
TGTGCCAGCAGCTTGGTCCAGGGGGGCACAGATACGCAGTATTTT
CASSLVQGGTDTQYF
>TRBV6-4|TRBJ2-1|TRBD2|.
TGTGCCAGCAGTGATGGGCGGGAGAACAATGAGCAGTTCTTC
CASSDGRENNEQFF
>TRBV7-2|TRBJ2-7|.|.
TGTGCCAGCAGCAAGGACTTCACATTGCAGTACTTC
CASSKDFTLQYF
>TRBV18|TRBJ1-4|.|.
TGTGCCAGCTCCGCGGGACGGAGTAATGAAAAACTGTTTTTT
CASSAGRSNEKLFF
>TRBV27|TRBJ1-1|.|.
TGTGCCAGCAGGTCCGGGACTGAAGCTTTCTTT
CASRSGTEAFF
>TRBV5-1|TRBJ1-5|.|.
TGCGCCAGCAGCTTGGCGGGGGTCAATCAGCCCCAGCATTTT
CASSLAGVNQPQHF
>TRBV30|TRBJ2-1|TRBD1|.
TGTGCCTGGAAAAGCAGGGACAGGGGGGACAATGAGCAGTTCTTC
CAWKSRDRGDNEQFF
>TRBV10-3|TRBJ2-1|TRBD2|.
TGTGCCATCAGTTCGACTAGCGGGGCGAATGAGCAGTTCTTC
CAISSTSGANEQFF
>TRBV9|TRBJ2-2|.|few
TGTGCCAGCAGCCCCCACCTCCCGGGACTGACTACCGGGGAGCTGTTTTTT
CASSPHLPGLTTGELFF
>TRBV13|TRBJ2-3|.|.
TGTGCCAGCAGCTCCCTAGGGGCAGATACGCAGTATTTT
CASSSLGADTQYF
>TRBV6-1|TRBJ2-7|.|once
TGTGCCAGCCGGACAGCCAACTCCTACGAGCAGTACTTC
CASRTANSYEQYF
>TRBV6-5|TRBJ1-1|TRBD1|.
TGTGCCAGCAGTACACCACAGGGGGTAAATGTGGCTTTCTTT
CASSTPQGVNVAFF
>TRBV21-1|TRBJ2-7|.|.
TGTGCCAGCAGCAAAGCTGGGGGGAGGTACGAGCAGTACTTC
CASSKAGGRYEQYF
>TRBV19|TRBJ2-3|TRBD2|once
TGTGCCAGTAGTATATGGACTAGCGGCACAGATACGCAGTATTTT
CASSIWTSGTDTQYF
>TRBV28|TRBJ2-3|.|few
TGTGCCAGCAGTACGGTAGCAAAGGGGAGCACAGATACGCAGTATTTT
CASSTVAKGSTDTQYF
>TRBV19|TRBJ2-5|.|once
TGTGCCAGTAGTATCCGGGAGACCCAGTACTTC
CASSIRETQYF